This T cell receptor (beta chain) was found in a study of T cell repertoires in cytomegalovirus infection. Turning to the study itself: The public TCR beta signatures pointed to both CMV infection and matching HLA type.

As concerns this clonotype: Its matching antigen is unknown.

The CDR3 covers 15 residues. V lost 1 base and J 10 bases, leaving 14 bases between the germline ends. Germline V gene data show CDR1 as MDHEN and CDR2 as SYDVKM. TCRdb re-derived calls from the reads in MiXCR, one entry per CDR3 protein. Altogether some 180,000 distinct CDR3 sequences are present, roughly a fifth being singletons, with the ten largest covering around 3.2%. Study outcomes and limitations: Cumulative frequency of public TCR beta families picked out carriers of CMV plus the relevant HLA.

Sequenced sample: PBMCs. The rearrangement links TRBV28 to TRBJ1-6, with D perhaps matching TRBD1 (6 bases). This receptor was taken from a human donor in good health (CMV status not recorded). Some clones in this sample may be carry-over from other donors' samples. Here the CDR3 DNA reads TGTGCCAGCAGTTTATTATCAGGGGTGTACTCACCCCTCCACTTT. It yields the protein CASSLLSGVYSPLHF.